In this sample, the clone carrying this T cell receptor (beta chain) turned up once. Its matching antigen is unknown. Time point meaning: blood 4 weeks post-SBRT, at nephrectomy. Treatment defined: 15 Gy SBRT to primary tumor, nephrectomy 4 weeks later. Blood was sampled at baseline, 2 weeks and 4 weeks after SBRT. This renal cell carcinoma was of the clear cell type. These data come from a study of radiation and T cells in renal cell carcinoma. The study, taken as a whole, reports: From baseline, blood top tumor clonotypes peaked at 2 weeks post-radiation.

The CDR3 spans 16 residues. Germline loops: CDR1 MNHEY, CDR2 SMNVEV (reference sequence). V shed 5 bases and J shed 7 bases, with 21 bases lying between them. The repertoire was sequenced with immunoSEQ multiplex PCR; TCRdb's copy has only in-frame clones and lacks some. The sample records around 170,000 clones, 88% being singletons. Here the sequenced sample was blood, taken from a patient whose treatment included radiotherapy and nephrectomy. The rearrangement uses TRBV27 and TRBJ2-1; D may correspond to TRBD1 or TRBD2 (5 bases each). This clonotype was sampled from a woman aged 45-65 years with renal cell carcinoma. The CDR3, as DNA: TGTGCCAGCAGTCCGACCGGGACCCCAACCGAAAATGAGCAGTTCTTC. Protein sequence: CASSPTGTPTENEQFF.